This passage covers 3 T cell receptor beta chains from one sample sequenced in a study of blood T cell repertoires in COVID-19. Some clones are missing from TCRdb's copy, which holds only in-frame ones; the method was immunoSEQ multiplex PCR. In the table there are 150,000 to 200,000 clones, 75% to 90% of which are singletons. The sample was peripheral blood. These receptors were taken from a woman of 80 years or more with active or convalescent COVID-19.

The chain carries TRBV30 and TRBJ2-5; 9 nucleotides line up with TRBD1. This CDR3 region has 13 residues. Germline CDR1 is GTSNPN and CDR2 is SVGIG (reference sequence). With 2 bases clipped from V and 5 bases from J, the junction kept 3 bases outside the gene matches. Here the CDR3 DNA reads TGTGCCTGGAGTCTGACAGGGGGGGAGACCCAGTACTTC. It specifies CAWSLTGGETQYF.

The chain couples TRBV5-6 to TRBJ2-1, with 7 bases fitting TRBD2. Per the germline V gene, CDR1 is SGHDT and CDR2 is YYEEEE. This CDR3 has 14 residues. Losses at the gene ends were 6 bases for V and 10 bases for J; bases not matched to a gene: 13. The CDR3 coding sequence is TGTGCCAGCATCAAGCTTGTAAGGGGAGGGGAGCAGTTCTTC. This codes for CASIKLVRGGEQFF.

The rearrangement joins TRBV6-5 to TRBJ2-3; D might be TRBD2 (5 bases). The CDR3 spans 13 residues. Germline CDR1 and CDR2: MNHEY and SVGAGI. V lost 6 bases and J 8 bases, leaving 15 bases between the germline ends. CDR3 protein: CASRESSGSTQYF. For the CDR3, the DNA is TGTGCCAGCAGGGAGTCTTCGGGAAGTACGCAGTATTTT.